A single sample is the source of the 26 T cell receptor beta chains below, sequenced in a study of spatial heterogeneity in lung cancer. Which antigens these TCRs recognize remains unknown. In TCRdb, the 5' RACE reads were re-called with MiXCR into one record per CDR3 protein. Among approximately 21,000 distinct CDR3 sequences listed, about 4.9% were seen once. Time point indicated: sample taken at primary tumor resection. Findings of the study overall: Tumors with more nonsynonymous mutations had more expanded intratumoral alpha and beta TCRs.

Sample: lung tumor tissue, taken at surgery. The receptors shown here come from a male donor with early-stage non-small cell lung cancer.

This sequence joins TRBV24-1 and TRBJ1-2; no clear D gene. V lost 1 base and J lost 6, with 2 bases in between. The V gene's germline CDR1 is KGHDR and CDR2 SFDVKD. The CDR3 extends over 11 amino acids. The CDR3 DNA is TGTGCCACCAGTGATTTAGATGGCTACACCTTC. Protein: CATSDLDGYTF.

This clonotype was observed many times. The chain is built from TRBV29-1 and TRBJ1-2; TRBD1 matches at 9 bases. The CDR3 runs 13 residues. The germline V gene encodes CDR1 SQVTM and CDR2 ANQGSEA. Germline trimming cut 7 bases from V and 2 bases from J; bases unmatched to any gene: 5. The CDR3 is CSARGQGNYGYTF. CDR3 nucleotides: TGCAGCGCCCGGGGACAGGGCAACTATGGCTACACCTTC.

This clonotype was found many times. The CDR3 region is CASSAGGPYEQYF. The CDR3 nucleotides are TGTGCCAGCAGTGCCGGGGGCCCCTACGAGCAGTACTTC. The chain links TRBV25-1 to TRBJ2-7, with D tentatively TRBD1 or TRBD2 (6 bases each). CDR1 is MGHDK and CDR2 is SYGVNS in the germline V gene. The germline V and J ends were trimmed by 4 bases and 2 bases, with 9 bases remaining between them. CDR3 length equals 13 residues.

This clonotype has ten or more counts. V usage is TRBV18 and J usage is TRBJ2-2; D perhaps matches TRBD1 (6 bases). V was cut by 2 bases and J by 4 bases, with 11 bases left in between. This CDR3 contains 15 residues. Per the germline V gene, CDR1 is KGHSH and CDR2 is LQKENI. The CDR3 DNA is TGTGCCAGCTCACCAGGCAGGGGCCTCACCGGGGAGCTGTTTTTT. Translation: CASSPGRGLTGELFF.

This clonotype was seen at least ten times. This chain connects TRBV28 to TRBJ1-5, with 8 bases that match TRBD1. J gave up 2 bases and V 2 bases, and 8 bases lay outside the gene matches. This CDR3 spans 17 amino acids. CDR1 is MDHEN, CDR2 SYDVKM, per germline. The CDR3 protein is CASSLEDRGRGNQPQHF. CDR3 DNA: TGTGCCAGCAGTTTAGAAGACAGGGGCAGGGGCAATCAGCCCCAGCATTTT.

The chain uses TRBV12-3 or TRBV12-4 and TRBJ2-7; 7 bases line up with TRBD1. This CDR3 has 13 amino acids. J gave up 5 bases and V 8 bases, and 9 bases lay outside the gene matches. Here the CDR3 reads CASRGMGQNEQYF. CDR3 DNA sequence: TGTGCCAGCCGAGGAATGGGACAGAACGAGCAGTACTTC.

This clonotype was recorded many times. CDR3 nucleotides: TGTGCCAGCAGGCTACAGGGTGGTCGACTATACGAGCAGTACTTC. The encoded protein is CASRLQGGRLYEQYF. The chain is built from TRBV28 and TRBJ2-7, with D maybe TRBD1 (6 bases). Trimming shortened V by 6 bases and J by 4 bases, and 19 bases separated the two germline ends. CDR3 length: 15 amino acids. The germline V gene encodes CDR1 MDHEN and CDR2 SYDVKM.

This clonotype was picked up many times. This chain links TRBV21-1 with TRBJ2-3; the table's D call, TRBD2, was not checked against the DNA. TRBV21-1 is a pseudogene. There are 19 residues in the CDR3. CDR3 amino acids: CASSVPRETSGRVTDTQYF. The CDR3 region has the DNA TGTGCCAGCAGCGTACCCCGGGAGACTAGCGGGAGGGTGACAGATACGCAGTATTTT.

In this sample, this clonotype turned up many times. The gene calls are TRBV24-1 and TRBJ2-5, with TRBD2 as a possible D gene (5 bases). Germline V gene lookup returns CDR1 KGHDR and CDR2 SFDVKD. The CDR3 has 11 residues. Deletions cut 9 bases from V and 5 bases from J, with 9 bases between. CDR3 DNA sequence: TGTGCCACCGGAGGCGGGGAGACCCAGTACTTC. Protein sequence: CATGGGETQYF.

This clonotype was seen ten or more times. The chain combines TRBV6-5 with TRBJ2-4; 7 nucleotides align to TRBD1. Trimming cost V 6 bases and J 4 bases; bases outside gene matches: 6. CDR3 length equals 14 residues. Germline V lookup: CDR1 MNHEY, CDR2 SVGAGI. CDR3 nucleotides: TGTGCCAGCAGACGGGACAGTTTTAAAAACATTCAGTACTTC. Encoded protein: CASRRDSFKNIQYF.

In this sample, this clonotype turned up many times. Here the CDR3 DNA reads TGCAGCGTCCGGACAGGCAACCCAACTAATGAAAAACTGTTTTTT. This translates into CSVRTGNPTNEKLFF. This chain uses TRBV29-1 with TRBJ1-4; 7 positions agree with TRBD1. V was clipped by 6 bases and J by 0 bases; unmatched bases: 7. This CDR3 spans 15 amino acids. Germline V gene lookup returns CDR1 SQVTM and CDR2 ANQGSEA.

This clonotype was recorded many times. V is TRBV6-1 and J is TRBJ2-2; 8 nucleotides line up with TRBD2. The CDR3 loop spans 16 amino acids. CDR1 is MNHNS and CDR2 is SASEGT in the germline V gene. V lost 2 bases to trimming and J lost 3 bases; unmatched junction nucleotides: 5. In DNA, the CDR3 is TGTGCCAGCAGTGAATACTGGCGGGGGGACACCGGGGAGCTGTTTTTT. Translation gives CASSEYWRGDTGELFF.

This clonotype was counted at least ten times. The chain combines TRBV5-6 with TRBJ1-5, with D hard to call. Trimming left V 0 bases short and J 7 bases short, with 11 bases between. Germline-derived CDR1 and CDR2 are SGHDT and YYEEEE. The CDR3 runs 14 residues. The CDR3 nucleotides are TGTGCCAGCAGCTTGGGGGGAGATAGGCAGCCCCAGCATTTT. Protein sequence: CASSLGGDRQPQHF.

This clonotype was seen a few times. This CDR3 is CASSPGGPSSGANVLTF. CDR3 bases: TGTGCCAGCAGCCCCGGAGGCCCCAGCTCTGGGGCCAACGTCCTGACTTTC. The chain carries TRBV9 and TRBJ2-6; tentatively, D is TRBD2 (5 bases). Germline CDR1 and CDR2: SGDLS and YYNGEE. The CDR3 is made up of 17 amino acids. The germline V and J ends were trimmed by 4 bases and 0 bases, with 14 bases remaining between them.

This clonotype was observed a few times. The CDR3 DNA is TGCGCCAGCAGCCAACCACAGGCCTTAGCGGGAGGGTTGTACTACGAGCAGTACTTC. Protein product: CASSQPQALAGGLYYEQYF. The genes are TRBV5-1 and TRBJ2-7; 11 nucleotides align to TRBD2. There are 19 residues in the CDR3. J gave up 3 bases and V 4 bases, and 18 bases lay outside the gene matches. Germline CDR1 is SGHRS and CDR2 is YFSETQ.

This clonotype was recorded many times. The rearrangement links TRBV24-1 to TRBJ2-2, with unresolved D. The germline V and J ends were trimmed by 5 bases and 0 bases, with 6 bases remaining between them. Germline V lookup: CDR1 KGHDR, CDR2 SFDVKD. The CDR3 covers 14 residues. The CDR3 loop is CATSAVTNTGELFF. The CDR3, as DNA: TGTGCCACCAGTGCAGTTACGAACACCGGGGAGCTGTTTTTT.

This clonotype was recorded many times. The chain couples TRBV7-9 to TRBJ2-7; 13 bases match TRBD2. The germline gives CDR1 SEHNR, CDR2 FQNEAQ (reference sequence). Trimming took 5 bases from V and 6 from J; bases not matched to a gene: 7. The CDR3 consists of 15 residues. The CDR3 DNA reads as TGTGCCAGCAGCCCACTAGCGGGAGGGAGGGTCGAGCAGTACTTC. Translating it yields CASSPLAGGRVEQYF.

This clonotype was observed many times. The chain has TRBV12-3 or TRBV12-4 and TRBJ2-5, with D maybe TRBD1 (6 bases). The CDR3 runs 12 residues. Trimming took off 4 bases at V and 13 bases at J, with 16 bases between the two ends. The CDR3 spells CASSSATGLGYF. Written as DNA, the CDR3 is TGTGCCAGCAGTTCAGCTACAGGGTTGGGGTACTTC.

This clonotype was seen only a few times. This chain joins TRBV7-3 and TRBJ1-1; D ambiguous. The germline V gene encodes CDR1 SGHTA and CDR2 FQGTGA. The CDR3 sequence is 18 residues long. With 4 bases removed from V and 1 base from J, the gap between germline ends came to 22 bases. The CDR3 protein is CASSSFTPTQEENTEAFF. CDR3 sequence (DNA): TGTGCCAGCAGCTCTTTCACCCCCACCCAGGAAGAGAACACTGAAGCTTTCTTT.

This clonotype was counted ten times or more. The chain employs TRBV3-1 and TRBJ2-7; no clear D gene. The germline CDR1 and CDR2 sequences are LGHDT and YNNKEL (reference sequence). The CDR3 extends over 13 amino acids. Trimming left V 1 base short and J 3 bases short, with 7 bases between. The CDR3 loop is CASSQGIGYEQYF. DNA for the CDR3: TGTGCCAGCAGCCAAGGGATAGGCTACGAGCAGTACTTC.

This clonotype was detected many times. In nucleotides, the CDR3 is TGTGCCAGCAGTTTAGGCAGCCTCCATCAAGATACGCAGTATTTT. This gives the protein CASSLGSLHQDTQYF. The chain is built from TRBV28 and TRBJ2-3; D not resolved. The CDR3 totals 15 residues. CDR1 and CDR2 from the germline V gene are MDHEN and SYDVKM. The V end was cut by 2 bases, the J end by 5 bases, with 14 bases between.

This clonotype has a count of ten or more. This chain uses TRBV5-6 with TRBJ2-1; TRBD1 agrees at 9 bases. CDR3 length equals 15 residues. The J segment lost 3 bases and the V segment lost 4 bases, leaving 5 bases of the junction unmatched. Germline V gene sequence: CDR1 SGHDT, CDR2 YYEEEE. The CDR3, as DNA: TGTGCCAGCAGCAAGGACAGGGGATTCTACAATGAGCAGTTCTTC. As protein: CASSKDRGFYNEQFF. Filled out from reference TRBV5-6 and TRBJ2-1, the complete variable domain reads DAGVTQSPTHLIKTRGQQVTLRCSPKSGHDTVSWYQQALGQGPQFIFQYYEEEERQRGNFPDRFSGHQFPNYSSELNVNALLLGDSALYLCASSKDRGFYNEQFFGPGTRLTVL.

This clonotype was detected ten times or more. V gene TRBV6-2 or TRBV6-3 combines with J gene TRBJ2-6; unclear D gene. Germline V gene lookup returns CDR1 MNHEY and CDR2 SVGEGT. The CDR3 loop spans 13 amino acids. Trimming cost V 7 bases and J 3 bases, with 7 bases left between them. The CDR3 nucleotides read TGTGCCAGCACTGGGTATGGGGCCAACGTCCTGACTTTC. Translation: CASTGYGANVLTF.

This clonotype was detected many times. The chain recombines TRBV3-1 with TRBJ2-7; 11 nucleotides agree with TRBD2. Germline trimming cut 5 bases from V and 5 bases from J; bases unmatched to any gene: 5. This CDR3 is 14 amino acids long. Germline V gene data show CDR1 as LGHDT and CDR2 as YNNKEL (reference sequence). The CDR3 coding sequence is TGTGCCAGCAGCATCACTAGCGGGAGTGACGAGCAGTACTTC. Its translation: CASSITSGSDEQYF.

This clonotype was found many times. The chain carries TRBV7-2 and TRBJ2-1; D possibly matches TRBD1 or TRBD2 (6 bases each). Trimming stripped 2 bases from V and 4 bases from J, with 12 bases between. The CDR3 spans 15 residues. Germline V gene lookup returns CDR1 SGHTA and CDR2 FQGNSA. CDR3 nucleotide sequence: TGTGCCAGCAGCTTACCTGGGGGGCTATACAATGAGCAGTTCTTC. Amino acid sequence: CASSLPGGLYNEQFF.

This clonotype occurred many times. V is TRBV6-2 or TRBV6-3 and J is TRBJ2-1; TRBD1 is a possible D gene (5 bases). Trimming removed 5 bases at V and 1 base at J, with 12 bases between. The CDR3 length is 15 residues. Germline V gene sequence: CDR1 MNHEY, CDR2 SVGEGT. The CDR3 spells CASSVHRSSYNEQFF. The CDR3 DNA reads TGTGCCAGCAGTGTTCACAGGTCTTCCTACAATGAGCAGTTCTTC.